This T cell receptor (beta chain) was profiled in a study of brain T cells in children with intractable seizures. Assay used: immunoSEQ multiplex PCR; TCRdb lists only in-frame clones, some missing. The sample lists around 340,000 clones, roughly 93% seen once, with under 7% in the top ten. The CDR3 covers 13 residues. Germline lookup yields CDR1 MNHEY and CDR2 SMNVEV (reference sequence). Trimming took 6 bases from V and 8 from J, leaving 11 bases between them. Time point: blood from clinic visit 5 months post-surgery; TSC patient then seizure free. The sequenced cases were selected for having the highest brain T cell transcript signatures.

The sample in question was peripheral blood, obtained 4 to 5 months after surgery. The TCR originated in a boy in the first two years of life with tuberous sclerosis and intractable seizures. This sequence joins TRBV27 and TRBJ1-6, with D unresolved. CDR3 nucleotide sequence: TGTGCCAGCAGAGGTGTGGGGTATTCACCCCTCCACTTT. Protein: CASRGVGYSPLHF.